This passage covers 11 T cell receptor beta chains from one sample sequenced in a study of T cell repertoires in cytomegalovirus infection. MiXCR, applied by TCRdb to the reads, yields one record per CDR3 protein. This sample has a few hundred thousand distinct CDR3 sequences, with about 18% found just once. Sequencing was performed on CD8+ T cells from PBMCs. Every receptor here comes from a human donor in good health (CMV status not recorded). Some clones in this sample may be carry-over from other donors' samples.

The chain carries TRBV11-2 and TRBJ2-7; D is possibly TRBD1 or TRBD2 (5 bases each). V dropped 1 base and J dropped 3 bases, with 10 bases sitting between them. Germline-derived CDR1 and CDR2 are SGHAT and FQNNGV. The CDR3 spans 14 residues. Here the CDR3 DNA reads TGTGCCAGCAGCTTAGCCCAGGGAGTCTACGAGCAGTACTTC. It translates to CASSLAQGVYEQYF.

The sample holds many counts of this clonotype. The V gene is TRBV7-9, the J gene TRBJ2-5; 8 nucleotides align to TRBD2. The junction had 8 bases not matched to a gene; V was cut back by 4 bases and J by 7 bases. CDR1 SEHNR and CDR2 FQNEAQ come from the germline V gene (reference sequence). The CDR3 length is 14 residues. The CDR3 loop reads CASSSSTSAGTQYF. The CDR3 DNA reads TGTGCCAGCAGCTCATCGACTAGCGCGGGGACCCAGTACTTC.

The genes are TRBV9 and TRBJ1-4; D gene uncertain. The length of the CDR3 is 15 residues. CDR1 and CDR2 from the germline V gene are SGDLS and YYNGEE. V was cut by 0 bases and J by 0 bases, with 6 bases left in between. The CDR3 loop reads CASSVGAATNEKLFF. The CDR3 DNA follows: TGTGCCAGCAGCGTAGGAGCTGCAACTAATGAAAAACTGTTTTTT.

The table lists this clonotype with a few counts. The V call is TRBV4-1, the J call TRBJ2-7, with 10 bases fitting TRBD1. The germline CDR1 and CDR2 sequences are MGHRA and YSYEKL. CDR3 length: 16 amino acids. V was clipped by 3 bases and J by 3 bases; unmatched bases: 8. In nucleotides, the CDR3 is TGCGCCAGCAGCCATCTATCCGGGACAGGGGACTACGAGCAGTACTTC. This codes for CASSHLSGTGDYEQYF.

This clonotype was observed a handful of times. This chain joins TRBV7-9 and TRBJ2-7; 9 positions match TRBD1. The germline V gene encodes CDR1 SEHNR and CDR2 FQNEAQ (reference sequence). There are 14 residues in the CDR3. Trimming at V came to 4 bases and at J to 6 bases, leaving 7 bases not matched to a gene. The CDR3 is CASSSRDRVSEQYF. The CDR3 DNA reads as TGTGCCAGCAGCTCACGGGACAGGGTTTCCGAGCAGTACTTC.

This clonotype was seen more than once but under ten times. J is TRBJ2-5 and V is TRBV28; a weak D match, TRBD1 (5 bases). CDR1 and CDR2 from the germline V gene are MDHEN and SYDVKM. V was clipped by 5 bases and J by 7 bases, with 20 bases between them. The CDR3 runs 15 residues. The CDR3 sequence is CASSLGQGLFGTQYF. The DNA of the CDR3 is TGTGCCAGCAGTCTAGGACAAGGGCTCTTCGGGACCCAGTACTTC.

The chain couples TRBV15 to TRBJ2-5, with D perhaps being TRBD1 or TRBD2 (6 bases each). V was clipped by 5 bases and J by 2 bases, with 15 bases between them. Per germline, CDR1 LNHNV and CDR2 YYDKDF (reference sequence). This CDR3 is built from 15 residues. The DNA of the CDR3 is TGTGCCACCAGCGTGCTGAGGGGGACTCAAGAGACCCAGTACTTC. Protein product: CATSVLRGTQETQYF. Full variable domain (remainder filled in from reference TRBV15 and TRBJ2-5): DAMVIQNPRYQVTQFGKPVTLSCSQTLNHNVMYWYQQKSSQAPKLLFHYYDKDFNNEADTPDNFQSRRPNTSFCFLDIRSPGLGDTAMYLCATSVLRGTQETQYFGPGTRLLVL.

This clonotype came up once. V gene TRBV12-3 or TRBV12-4 combines with J gene TRBJ2-2, with TRBD2 as a possible D gene (6 bases). V lost 6 bases to trimming and J lost 3 bases, with 17 bases between them. This CDR3 is built from 16 residues. The CDR3 protein is CASSPQGGGDTGELFF. CDR3 bases: TGTGCCAGCAGCCCTCAGGGAGGCGGGGACACCGGGGAGCTGTTTTTT.

This clonotype was counted at least ten times. The genes are TRBV19 and TRBJ2-2; D is uncertain. Germline V CDR1 and CDR2: LNHDA, SQIVND (reference sequence). Trimming left V 7 bases short and J 0 bases short, with 6 bases between. The CDR3 consists of 13 residues. The CDR3 reads CASKAANTGELFF. CDR3 coding DNA: TGTGCCAGTAAGGCCGCGAACACCGGGGAGCTGTTTTTT.

This chain uses TRBV7-9 with TRBJ2-7; tentative D call: TRBD1 (5 bases). Germline values: CDR1 SEHNR, CDR2 FQNEAQ (reference sequence). CDR3 length equals 12 residues. V dropped 6 bases and J dropped 2 bases, with 8 bases sitting between them. The CDR3 sequence: CASSWTPYEQYF. CDR3 sequence (DNA): TGTGCCAGCAGTTGGACACCCTACGAGCAGTACTTC. Supplemented by reference TRBV7-9 and TRBJ2-7, the full variable domain reads DTGVSQNPRHKITKRGQNVTFRCDPISEHNRLYWYRQTLGQGPEFLTYFQNEAQLEKSRLLSDRFSAERPKGSFSTLEIQRTEQGDSAMYLCASSWTPYEQYFGPGTRLTVT.

This clonotype was seen many times. The chain has TRBV10-3 and TRBJ1-2; 11 bases match TRBD1. The CDR3 spans 15 residues. Germline assignment: CDR1 ENHRY and CDR2 SYGVKD. Losses at the gene ends were 5 bases for V and 8 bases for J; bases not matched to a gene: 10. The DNA for the CDR3 is TGTGCCATCAGTCTCCCCCGGGGACAGGGGGGGGGCTACACCTTC. Amino acids: CAISLPRGQGGGYTF.